The next 26 T cell receptor beta chains were all read from a single sample in a study of CD8 T cells in Susac syndrome. After extraction with the RNeasy kit, about 0.45 to 1 ug of the RNA was reverse transcribed using random hexamers. TCRdb analysed the immunoSEQ multiplex PCR reads with MiXCR anew, one entry per CDR3 protein. The top ten clones hold 0.13% to 0.15% of a sample with over 120,000 distinct CDR3 sequences, around 95% of them seen once. The source material was CD4+ T cells from PBMCs. These receptors were taken from a human donor with Susac syndrome.

CDR3 sequence: CSGQGAHYGYTF. For the CDR3, the DNA is TGCAGCGGACAGGGGGCTCACTATGGCTACACCTTC. This chain joins TRBV29-1 and TRBJ1-2, with 10 bases fitting TRBD1. Trimming took 7 bases from V and 3 from J; bases not matched to a gene: 2. Germline assignment: CDR1 SQVTM and CDR2 ANQGSEA. There are 12 residues in the CDR3.

V and J are TRBV27 and TRBJ2-3, with a weak D call TRBD1 (6 bases). Germline-derived CDR1 and CDR2 are MNHEY and SMNVEV (reference sequence). Deletions cut 3 bases from V and 4 bases from J, with 26 bases between. This CDR3 has 19 residues. In DNA form, the CDR3 reads TGTGCCAGCAGTTTTCGGACAGTCAGATTGTTCACCGGGGCAGATACGCAGTATTTT. Translation: CASSFRTVRLFTGADTQYF.

The chain carries TRBV5-4 and TRBJ2-6; D call uncertain. V was clipped by 0 bases and J by 0 bases, with 4 bases between them. Per the germline V gene, CDR1 is SGHNT and CDR2 is YYREEE (reference sequence). The CDR3 has 15 amino acids. The CDR3 nucleotides read TGTGCCAGCAGCTTGGAGAGCTCTGGGGCCAACGTCCTGACTTTC. Protein product: CASSLESSGANVLTF.

The chain uses TRBV15 and TRBJ1-2; D might be TRBD1 (5 bases). This CDR3 has 15 residues. Trimming took off 0 bases at V and 4 bases at J, with 12 bases between the two ends. Germline loops: CDR1 LNHNV, CDR2 YYDKDF (reference sequence). The CDR3 DNA reads as TGTGCCACCAGCAGAGATCTGGGGGTCGGCTATGGCTACACCTTC. This translates into CATSRDLGVGYGYTF.

The genes are TRBV6-1 and TRBJ2-3; a possible D gene is TRBD2 (5 bases). The V gene lost 6 bases and the J gene lost 2 bases, with 9 bases spanning the gap. Germline CDR1 is MNHNS and CDR2 is SASEGT. The CDR3 loop spans 13 amino acids. The CDR3 region is CASRTDSTDTQYF. The CDR3 nucleotides are TGTGCCAGCAGAACGGACTCCACAGATACGCAGTATTTT.

The J gene is TRBJ1-5, the V gene TRBV28, with 9 positions matching TRBD1. V was clipped by 5 bases and J by 7 bases; unmatched bases: 9. This CDR3 has 15 residues. CDR1 is MDHEN and CDR2 is SYDVKM in the germline V gene. The CDR3 region is CASSPPGTGRQPQHF. DNA for the CDR3: TGTGCCAGCAGTCCGCCCGGGACAGGGCGACAGCCCCAGCATTTT.

The V and J genes are TRBV30 and TRBJ1-2; possibly TRBD1 for D (5 bases). The CDR3 has 16 residues. V was clipped by 3 bases and J by 4 bases, with 21 bases between them. Per the germline V gene, CDR1 is GTSNPN and CDR2 is SVGIG (reference sequence). This CDR3 is CAWRYLTYLRGYGYTF. CDR3 bases: TGTGCCTGGAGGTACCTGACCTATCTGAGGGGCTATGGCTACACCTTC.

The chain is built from TRBV15 and TRBJ2-7, with D uncertain. The germline V and J ends were trimmed by 0 bases and 0 bases, with 6 bases remaining between them. The CDR3 has 14 residues. Germline V gene lookup returns CDR1 LNHNV and CDR2 YYDKDF (reference sequence). Written as DNA, the CDR3 is TGTGCCACCAGCAGAGATCAGGCCTCCTACGAGCAGTACTTC. Protein sequence: CATSRDQASYEQYF. The full variable domain, with the rest looked up from reference TRBV15 and TRBJ2-7, is DAMVIQNPRYQVTQFGKPVTLSCSQTLNHNVMYWYQQKSSQAPKLLFHYYDKDFNNEADTPDNFQSRRPNTSFCFLDIRSPGLGDTAMYLCATSRDQASYEQYFGPGTRLTVT.

The gene calls are TRBV20-1 and TRBJ2-5, with D uncertain. Germline lookup yields CDR1 DFQATT and CDR2 SNEGSKA (reference sequence). CDR3 length: 13 residues. Trimming stripped 5 bases from V and 4 bases from J, with 14 bases between. CDR3 nucleotide sequence: TGCAGTGCTCCCGGGCCGGTGGGAGAGACCCAGTACTTC. As protein: CSAPGPVGETQYF.

This chain connects TRBV5-6 to TRBJ2-1; D is unresolved. Germline V gives CDR1 SGHDT, CDR2 YYEEEE. The CDR3 consists of 16 residues. Trimming took off 2 bases at V and 8 bases at J, with 20 bases between the two ends. CDR3 coding DNA: TGTGCCAGCAGCTTAACCTCCAGCGTCACACCCTATGAGCAGTTCTTC. This translates into CASSLTSSVTPYEQFF.

The chain employs TRBV12-3 or TRBV12-4 and TRBJ2-1; unclear D gene. The CDR3 runs to 14 residues. With 4 bases removed from V and 2 bases from J, the gap between germline ends came to 9 bases. The CDR3 is CASSSRLAYNEQFF. In DNA, the CDR3 is TGTGCCAGCAGTTCGAGACTGGCCTACAATGAGCAGTTCTTC.

The rearrangement joins TRBV30 to TRBJ2-1, with no clear D. Trimming stripped 2 bases from V and 10 bases from J, with 12 bases between. The CDR3 runs to 12 residues. CDR1 and CDR2 from the germline V gene are GTSNPN and SVGIG (reference sequence). CDR3 in amino acids: CAWSIPPAEQFF. The CDR3 DNA reads TGTGCCTGGAGTATCCCTCCGGCCGAGCAGTTCTTC.

V gene TRBV3-1 combines with J gene TRBJ2-7, with no clear D. The germline gives CDR1 LGHDT, CDR2 YNNKEL (reference sequence). The CDR3 is made up of 13 amino acids. The ends were cut back, 4 bases at V and 3 bases at J, with 10 bases in the middle. CDR3 DNA: TGTGCCAGCAGCCGAGCGAGTGACTACGAGCAGTACTTC. It is translated as CASSRASDYEQYF.

With respect to this clonotype: The junction departs from germline at one end; a sequencing error may be responsible. The rearrangement uses TRBV20-1 and TRBJ1-3; no definite D call. The V gene's germline CDR1 is DFQATT and CDR2 SNEGSKA (reference sequence). The CDR3 covers 13 residues. CDR3 DNA: TGCAGTGCTAGTTACGACTCTGAAAACACCATATATTTT. Its translation: CSASYDSENTIYF.

V and J are TRBV18 and TRBJ2-1; 10 bases agree with TRBD1. V dropped 3 bases and J dropped 4; count of bases not matched to a gene: 3. This CDR3 contains 15 residues. Germline V gives CDR1 KGHSH, CDR2 LQKENI. In nucleotides, the CDR3 is TGTGCCAGCTCACCCGGGACAGGGGTGTACAATGAGCAGTTCTTC. Protein sequence: CASSPGTGVYNEQFF. Drawing the rest from reference TRBV18 and TRBJ2-1, the complete variable domain is NAGVMQNPRHLVRRRGQEARLRCSPMKGHSHVYWYRQLPEEGLKFMVYLQKENIIDESGMPKERFSAEFPKEGPSILRIQQVVRGDSAAYFCASSPGTGVYNEQFFGPGTRLTVL.

The sample holds one count of this clonotype. This chain connects TRBV7-3 to TRBJ2-5; D not certain. Trimming took 4 bases from V and 4 from J, leaving 10 bases between them. The CDR3 is 13 residues long. CDR1 SGHTA and CDR2 FQGTGA come from the germline V gene. The CDR3 DNA reads TGTGCCAGCAGCTCCTGGATGGGAGAGACCCAGTACTTC. It translates to CASSSWMGETQYF.

This chain uses TRBV18 with TRBJ1-6; no definite D call. Deletions cut 0 bases from V and 10 bases from J, with 10 bases between. The germline CDR1 and CDR2 sequences are KGHSH and LQKENI. The length of the CDR3 is 14 residues. In DNA, the CDR3 is TGTGCCAGCTCACCACCGGAGGCTCGATCACCCCTCCACTTT. This sequence encodes CASSPPEARSPLHF.

CDR3 sequence: CASRLTGLADPKLYEQYF. The CDR3, as DNA: TGTGCCAGCAGGTTAACGGGACTAGCGGATCCCAAGCTCTACGAGCAGTACTTC. V gene TRBV6-5 combines with J gene TRBJ2-7, with 11 bases identical to TRBD2. Germline CDR1 and CDR2: MNHEY and SVGAGI. The junction had 16 bases not matched to a gene; V was cut back by 6 bases and J by 3 bases. This CDR3 comprises 18 residues.

The chain couples TRBV6-5 to TRBJ2-2; 10 nucleotides line up with TRBD1. Per the germline V gene, CDR1 is MNHEY and CDR2 is SVGAGI. The trim removed 0 bases at V and 4 bases at J, leaving 2 bases unmatched. This CDR3 is 16 amino acids long. The chain's CDR3 is CASSYSRTGGTGELFF. The CDR3 DNA reads as TGTGCCAGCAGTTACTCGCGGACAGGGGGCACCGGGGAGCTGTTTTTT.

This clonotype appeared a single time. V gene TRBV19 combines with J gene TRBJ1-2, with TRBD1 matching over 9 bases. The junction had 10 bases not matched to a gene; V was cut back by 6 bases and J by 2 bases. Germline V gives CDR1 LNHDA, CDR2 SQIVND (reference sequence). This CDR3 is built from 16 residues. Written as DNA, the CDR3 is TGTGCCAGTAGGTCACAGGGGACAGGGAGAAACTATGGCTACACCTTC. Translation: CASRSQGTGRNYGYTF.

V gene TRBV18 combines with J gene TRBJ1-2; possible D gene TRBD1, 6 bases. The ends were cut back, 5 bases at V and 2 bases at J, with 12 bases in the middle. The germline V gene encodes CDR1 KGHSH and CDR2 LQKENI. This CDR3 region has 14 residues. The CDR3 here is CASSSRTENYGYTF. CDR3 coding DNA: TGTGCCAGCTCATCGCGGACAGAGAACTATGGCTACACCTTC.

The chain uses TRBV30 and TRBJ1-3; the D is unclear. The germline V gene encodes CDR1 GTSNPN and CDR2 SVGIG (reference sequence). Trimming removed 2 bases from V and 5 bases from J, with 7 bases in between. CDR3 length equals 12 residues. The CDR3, as DNA: TGTGCCTGGAGTACGGGAAGAAACACCATATATTTT. Amino acid sequence: CAWSTGRNTIYF.

The chain has TRBV28 and TRBJ2-3; 11 nucleotides line up with TRBD2. CDR1 is MDHEN and CDR2 is SYDVKM in the germline V gene. This CDR3 spans 15 amino acids. J gave up 0 bases and V 8 bases, and 4 bases lay outside the gene matches. The CDR3 here is CASGRLAGSTDTQYF. The DNA of the CDR3 is TGTGCCAGCGGACGACTAGCGGGGAGCACAGATACGCAGTATTTT.

This rearrangement joins TRBV12-3 or TRBV12-4 to TRBJ2-7, with D unclear. The CDR3 runs 12 residues. Deletions cut 6 bases from V and 8 bases from J, with 14 bases between. The CDR3 DNA sequence: TGTGCCAGCAGCCCTACAAATGGGAAGCAGTACTTC. Its translation is CASSPTNGKQYF.

The chain recombines TRBV29-1 with TRBJ1-1, with D unclear. CDR1 is SQVTM and CDR2 is ANQGSEA in the germline V gene. The V end lost 3 bases, the J end lost 1 base, and 6 bases lay between the germline ends. This CDR3 comprises 12 residues. DNA of the CDR3: TGCAGCGTTGAGGGCAGGAACACTGAAGCTTTCTTT. Translated: CSVEGRNTEAFF. The entire variable domain, with the rest obtained from reference TRBV29-1 and TRBJ1-1, is as follows: SAVISQKPSRDICQRGTSLTIQCQVDSQVTMMFWYRQQPGQSLTLIATANQGSEATYESGFVIDKFPISRPNLTFSTLTVSNMSPEDSSIYLCSVEGRNTEAFFGQGTRLTVV.

This rearrangement joins TRBV30 to TRBJ2-7; possibly TRBD1 for D (5 bases). V was shortened by 3 bases and J by 5 bases, with 14 bases between the two germline ends. The germline V gene encodes CDR1 GTSNPN and CDR2 SVGIG (reference sequence). The CDR3 spans 13 residues. CDR3 in amino acids: CAWSHRFTDEQYF. The CDR3 coding sequence is TGTGCCTGGAGCCACAGGTTCACAGACGAGCAGTACTTC.